A single sample is the source of the 4 T cell receptor beta chains below, sequenced in a study of blood T cell repertoires in COVID-19 (TCRdb year 2020). The library was made by the immunoSEQ multiplex PCR assay. The table comes from immuneACCESS by way of TCRdb, which keeps in-frame sequences with V and J called. Part of the clones is missing from these tables; in studies checked, under half for an unresolved V gene and the rest for unknown reasons. This sample gives about 280,000 clones in total; over 75% of them show up just once. The biggest ten clones account for 9% to 9.5% of the sample. Sequenced input: peripheral blood. The receptors shown here come from a young man with active or convalescent COVID-19.

The chain is built from TRBV29-1 and TRBJ2-1; TRBD1 agrees at 11 bases. The junction had 9 bases not matched to a gene; V was cut back by 6 bases and J by 8 bases. The germline V gene has CDR1 SQVTM and CDR2 ANQGSEA. The length of the CDR3 is 14 residues. The CDR3 nucleotides are TGCAGCGTCTCAACCGGGACAGGGGGGTATGAGCAGTTCTTC. Translated, it gives CSVSTGTGGYEQFF.

The V gene is TRBV27, the J gene TRBJ2-7; 10 bases fit TRBD1. The V gene's germline CDR1 is MNHEY and CDR2 SMNVEV (reference sequence). The CDR3 totals 14 residues. Losses at the gene ends were 3 bases for V and 5 bases for J; bases not matched to a gene: 4. For the CDR3, the DNA is TGTGCCAGCAGTTTGGACAGGGGGTACGACGAGCAGTACTTC. Amino acid sequence: CASSLDRGYDEQYF.

The gene calls are TRBV13 and TRBJ1-4; 10 nucleotides line up with TRBD1. This CDR3 has 15 amino acids. V lost 4 bases and J lost 3; bases outside the gene matches: 2. Germline CDR1 PRHDT, CDR2 FYEKMQ (reference sequence). CDR3 protein: CASSWGTGANEKLFF. The CDR3 DNA follows: TGTGCCAGCAGCTGGGGGACAGGGGCTAATGAAAAACTGTTTTTT.

The rearrangement links TRBV5-1 to TRBJ1-1; TRBD1 matches at 8 bases. Germline V CDR1 and CDR2: SGHRS, YFSETQ. The CDR3 runs 13 residues. J was trimmed by 10 bases and V by 0 bases; bases with no gene match: 5. The CDR3 DNA sequence: TGCGCCAGCAGCTTGGAACAGGGGGATGGAGCTTTCTTT. It is translated as CASSLEQGDGAFF.